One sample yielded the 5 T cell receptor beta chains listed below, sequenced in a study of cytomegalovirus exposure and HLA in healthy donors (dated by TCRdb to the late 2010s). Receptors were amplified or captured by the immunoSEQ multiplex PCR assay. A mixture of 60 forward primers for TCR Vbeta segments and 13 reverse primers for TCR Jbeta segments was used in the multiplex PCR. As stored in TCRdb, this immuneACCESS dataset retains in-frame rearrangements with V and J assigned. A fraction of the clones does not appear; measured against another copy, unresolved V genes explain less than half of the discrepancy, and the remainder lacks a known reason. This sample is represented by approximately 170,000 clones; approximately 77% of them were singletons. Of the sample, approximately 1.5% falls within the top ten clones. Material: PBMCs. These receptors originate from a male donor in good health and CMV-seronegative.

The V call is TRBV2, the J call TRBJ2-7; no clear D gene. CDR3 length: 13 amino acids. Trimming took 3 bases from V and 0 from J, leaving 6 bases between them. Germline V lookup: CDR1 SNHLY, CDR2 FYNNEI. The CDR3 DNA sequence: TGTGCCAGCAGTGACCATAGCTCCTACGAGCAGTACTTC. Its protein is CASSDHSSYEQYF.

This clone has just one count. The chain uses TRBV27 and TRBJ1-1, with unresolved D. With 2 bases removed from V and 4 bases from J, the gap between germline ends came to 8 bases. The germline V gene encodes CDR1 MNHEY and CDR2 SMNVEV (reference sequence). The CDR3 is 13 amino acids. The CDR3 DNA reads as TGTGCCAGCAGTTTACAGCGGACCACTGAAGCTTTCTTT. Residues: CASSLQRTTEAFF.

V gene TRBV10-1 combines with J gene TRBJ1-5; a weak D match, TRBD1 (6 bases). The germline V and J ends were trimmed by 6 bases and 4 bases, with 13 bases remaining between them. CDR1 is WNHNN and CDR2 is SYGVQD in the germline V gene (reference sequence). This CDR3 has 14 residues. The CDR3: CASSSGTPNQPQHF. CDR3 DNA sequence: TGCGCCAGCAGCTCCGGGACACCGAATCAGCCCCAGCATTTT.

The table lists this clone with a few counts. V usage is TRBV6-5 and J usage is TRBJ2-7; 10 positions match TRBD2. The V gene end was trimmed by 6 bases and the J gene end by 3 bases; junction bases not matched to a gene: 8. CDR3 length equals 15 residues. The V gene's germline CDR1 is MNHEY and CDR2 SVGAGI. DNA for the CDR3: TGTGCCAGCAGAGATAGCGGGAGGACCCTCTACGAGCAGTACTTC. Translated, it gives CASRDSGRTLYEQYF.

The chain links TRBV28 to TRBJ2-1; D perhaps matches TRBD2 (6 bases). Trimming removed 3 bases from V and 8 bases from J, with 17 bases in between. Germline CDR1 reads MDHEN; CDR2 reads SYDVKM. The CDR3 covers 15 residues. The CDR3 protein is CASSFHPGSTDEQFF. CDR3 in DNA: TGTGCCAGCAGTTTTCATCCCGGGAGCACCGATGAGCAGTTCTTC.